The 21 T cell receptor beta chains presented below share a single source sample, sequenced in a study of CD8 T cells in Susac syndrome. cDNA came from roughly 0.53 to 1 ug RNA primed by random hexamers. TCRdb called the immunoSEQ multiplex PCR reads again in MiXCR, with one record for every CDR3 protein. The repertoire holds about 200,000 distinct CDR3 sequences, with 85% to 95% as singletons. Specimen: CD4+ T cells from PBMCs. These receptors were taken from a human donor in good health.

V usage is TRBV20-1 and J usage is TRBJ2-5, with 9 nucleotides matching TRBD2. This CDR3 region has 17 residues. Germline-derived CDR1 and CDR2 are DFQATT and SNEGSKA (reference sequence). V was clipped by 1 base and J by 2 bases; unmatched bases: 11. The CDR3, as DNA: TGCAGTGCTAGAGTGCGGAAGCGGGGGGCCTTACAAGAGACCCAGTACTTC. Translated: CSARVRKRGALQETQYF.

This rearrangement joins TRBV7-9 to TRBJ1-1; D gene ambiguous. The V and J ends lost 1 base and 2 bases respectively, with 14 bases between them. The CDR3 has 16 residues. Per germline, CDR1 SEHNR and CDR2 FQNEAQ (reference sequence). CDR3 protein: CASSLVGSSGNTEAFF. The CDR3 nucleotides read TGTGCCAGCAGCTTAGTGGGTTCCTCAGGTAACACTGAAGCTTTCTTT.

The chain links TRBV28 to TRBJ1-1; tentatively, D is TRBD1 (5 bases). Germline V gives CDR1 MDHEN, CDR2 SYDVKM. Trimming removed 6 bases at V and 1 base at J, with 15 bases between. CDR3 length: 15 amino acids. CDR3 nucleotides: TGTGCCAGCAGCCCCCCTCGACAGCAGAACACTGAAGCTTTCTTT. As protein: CASSPPRQQNTEAFF.

The J gene is TRBJ2-7, the V gene TRBV11-2, with 10 bases aligning to TRBD2. This CDR3 contains 16 residues. The V and J ends lost 6 bases and 0 bases, in that order; junction bases with no gene match: 8. Looked up from germline, CDR1 is SGHAT and CDR2 is FQNNGV. CDR3 protein: CASRPPGLAYSYEQYF. The DNA for the CDR3 is TGTGCCAGCAGGCCTCCGGGACTAGCGTACTCCTACGAGCAGTACTTC.

J is TRBJ2-1 and V is TRBV29-1, with 10 bases aligning to TRBD1. CDR3 size: 15 residues. The V gene end was trimmed by 4 bases and the J gene end by 7 bases; junction bases not matched to a gene: 10. Germline V gene lookup returns CDR1 SQVTM and CDR2 ANQGSEA. The chain's CDR3 is CSVGGTGVFRNEQFF. CDR3 nucleotide sequence: TGCAGCGTTGGAGGGACAGGGGTTTTTAGGAATGAGCAGTTCTTC.

The chain joins TRBV29-1 to TRBJ2-7, with 7 bases aligning to TRBD1. The CDR3 length is 13 residues. J gave up 0 bases and V 5 bases, and 4 bases lay outside the gene matches. The germline V gene has CDR1 SQVTM and CDR2 ANQGSEA. The CDR3 nucleotides are TGCAGCGTTTCAGGGGGTCTCTCCTACGAGCAGTACTTC. Its protein is CSVSGGLSYEQYF.

A note on this clonotype: The junction departs from the called germline gene at one end, perhaps through a read error. The V call is TRBV12-3 or TRBV12-4, the J call TRBJ1-1; D not certain. The CDR3 runs to 11 residues. The DNA for the CDR3 is TGTGCCACCAGTAGCGGCACTGAAGCTTTCTTT. It yields the protein CATSSGTEAFF.

The chain recombines TRBV20-1 with TRBJ2-7; possibly TRBD1 for D (6 bases). CDR1 is DFQATT, CDR2 SNEGSKA, per germline (reference sequence). This CDR3 spans 11 amino acids. Trimming took off 6 bases at V and 5 bases at J, with 11 bases between the two ends. The CDR3, as DNA: TGCAGTGCCGAACAGGGAGACGAGCAGTACGTC. Translation: CSAEQGDEQYV.

V usage is TRBV27 and J usage is TRBJ2-7; 12 positions agree with TRBD1. The CDR3 runs 17 residues. After removal of 3 bases from V and 1 base from J, the junction contained 7 bases not matched to a gene. The germline gives CDR1 MNHEY, CDR2 SMNVEV (reference sequence). The CDR3 bases are TGTGCCAGCAGTTTCTCCCCGGGACAGGGGGCTTCCTACGAGCAGTACTTC. Translating it yields CASSFSPGQGASYEQYF.

The chain has TRBV5-4 and TRBJ1-1; D remains ambiguous. CDR1 is SGHNT and CDR2 is YYREEE in the germline V gene (reference sequence). Trimming left V 4 bases short and J 4 bases short, with 8 bases between. The length of the CDR3 is 12 residues. The CDR3: CASSLTSTEAFF. CDR3 bases: TGTGCCAGCAGCCTTACCAGCACTGAAGCTTTCTTT.

The chain is built from TRBV7-2 and TRBJ1-5; D not certain. V was cut by 4 bases and J by 0 bases, with 10 bases left in between. Germline CDR1 SGHTA, CDR2 FQGNSA. The CDR3 has 15 residues. CDR3 in amino acids: CASSSSPHSNQPQHF. As DNA, the CDR3 is TGTGCCAGCAGCTCCAGTCCCCATAGCAATCAGCCCCAGCATTTT.

This chain connects TRBV29-1 to TRBJ2-3; TRBD2 matches at 9 bases. Germline V gene lookup returns CDR1 SQVTM and CDR2 ANQGSEA. The CDR3 has 17 amino acids. Trimming cost V 1 base and J 2 bases; bases outside gene matches: 10. The CDR3 loop is CSVEGLADLLFTDTQYF. CDR3 coding DNA: TGCAGCGTTGAAGGACTAGCGGATTTGCTGTTCACAGATACGCAGTATTTT.

The rearrangement uses TRBV30 and TRBJ1-5; perhaps TRBD1 as D (6 bases). Trimming stripped 3 bases from V and 8 bases from J, with 14 bases between. CDR1 GTSNPN and CDR2 SVGIG come from the germline V gene (reference sequence). This CDR3 has 13 residues. CDR3 bases: TGTGCCTGGAGGGACGGGGGCAGAAAGCCCCAGCATTTT. Its translation: CAWRDGGRKPQHF.

The chain has TRBV29-1 and TRBJ2-3; 7 nucleotides match TRBD1. This CDR3 has 14 amino acids. The J segment lost 0 bases and the V segment lost 8 bases, leaving 8 bases of the junction unmatched. In germline, CDR1 is SQVTM, CDR2 ANQGSEA. CDR3 coding DNA: TGCAGCACCAACCCGGGACAGAGCACAGATACGCAGTATTTT. The encoded protein is CSTNPGQSTDTQYF.

The genes are TRBV18 and TRBJ1-5; TRBD1 might be the D (5 bases). Germline V gene lookup returns CDR1 KGHSH and CDR2 LQKENI. CDR3 length: 17 amino acids. V was pared by 2 bases and J by 3 bases, with 17 bases between. CDR3 in DNA: TGTGCCAGCTCACCAGAAGGGGTGGGGAGTCACAATCAGCCCCAGCATTTT. As protein: CASSPEGVGSHNQPQHF. The complete variable domain, with remaining parts taken from reference TRBV18 and TRBJ1-5, reads NAGVMQNPRHLVRRRGQEARLRCSPMKGHSHVYWYRQLPEEGLKFMVYLQKENIIDESGMPKERFSAEFPKEGPSILRIQQVVRGDSAAYFCASSPEGVGSHNQPQHFGDGTRLSIL.

This clonotype is a singleton in its sample. The DNA for the CDR3 is TGTGCCAGCAGCTACCAGGGAGGTGAGCACACTGAAGCTTTCTTT. This codes for CASSYQGGEHTEAFF. The chain couples TRBV5-6 to TRBJ1-1, with a weak D call TRBD1 (5 bases). Between the trimmed V and J ends, which lost 3 bases and 3 bases, there was a span of 15 bases. In germline, CDR1 is SGHDT, CDR2 YYEEEE. This CDR3 has 15 residues.

V gene TRBV4-1 combines with J gene TRBJ1-2; 8 nucleotides line up with TRBD1. CDR3 length: 17 amino acids. V lost 4 bases, J lost 4 bases, and 14 bases stayed unmatched. Germline assignment: CDR1 MGHRA and CDR2 YSYEKL. DNA of the CDR3: TGCGCCAGCAGCCCAACCCCCGGGGGACAGGCGACCTATGGCTACACCTTC. Its translation: CASSPTPGGQATYGYTF.

The rearrangement joins TRBV30 to TRBJ2-3; possibly TRBD2 for D (5 bases). In germline, CDR1 is GTSNPN, CDR2 SVGIG (reference sequence). Deletions cut 0 bases from V and 9 bases from J, with 10 bases between. The CDR3 totals 12 residues. The CDR3 loop reads CAWSVNDYTQYF. The CDR3 coding sequence is TGTGCCTGGAGTGTAAACGACTACACGCAGTATTTT.

The V and J genes are TRBV12-3 or TRBV12-4 and TRBJ2-7; 10 positions match TRBD1. The CDR3 spans 15 residues. With V trimmed by 1 base and J by 2 bases, 2 bases remained unmatched. In nucleotides, the CDR3 is TGTGCCAGCAGTTTAGGGGGACAGGGGCCCTACGAGCAGTACTTC. Encoded protein: CASSLGGQGPYEQYF.

This chain uses TRBV11-2 with TRBJ1-1; D is unclear. The CDR3 contains 14 residues. Per germline, CDR1 SGHAT and CDR2 FQNNGV. Trimming took 1 base from V and 4 from J, leaving 10 bases between them. The CDR3 spells CASSLAQSSTEAFF. The CDR3 bases are TGTGCCAGCAGCTTAGCCCAGTCGAGCACTGAAGCTTTCTTT.

A single count supports this clonotype. This rearrangement joins TRBV15 to TRBJ2-7; perhaps TRBD1 as D (5 bases). Deletions cut 3 bases from V and 3 bases from J, with 9 bases between. The germline V gene encodes CDR1 LNHNV and CDR2 YYDKDF (reference sequence). The CDR3 has 13 amino acids. For the CDR3, the DNA is TGTGCCACCAGCAGGGACACCAACTACGAGCAGTACGTC. It is translated as CATSRDTNYEQYV.